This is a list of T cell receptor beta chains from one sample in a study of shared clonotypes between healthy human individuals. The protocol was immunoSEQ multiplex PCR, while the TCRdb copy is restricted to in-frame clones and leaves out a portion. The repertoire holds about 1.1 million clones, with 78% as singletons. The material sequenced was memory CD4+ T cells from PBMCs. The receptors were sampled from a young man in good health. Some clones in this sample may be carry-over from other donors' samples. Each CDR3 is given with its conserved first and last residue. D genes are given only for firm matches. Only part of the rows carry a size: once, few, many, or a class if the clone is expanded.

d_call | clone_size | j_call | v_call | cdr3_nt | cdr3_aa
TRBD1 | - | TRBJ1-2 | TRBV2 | TGTGCCAGCAGCCCCGAGACAGGGTATGGCTACACCTTC | CASSPETGYGYTF
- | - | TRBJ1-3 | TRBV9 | TGTGCCAGCAGCGGGGAGCAGGGGATCGGAAACACCATATATTTT | CASSGEQGIGNTIYF
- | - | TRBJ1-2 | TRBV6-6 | TGTGCCAGCAGTTACCTAACCCATGGCTACACCTTC | CASSYLTHGYTF
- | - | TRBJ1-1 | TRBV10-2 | TGCGCCAGCAGGGGTTTTCTAGGGGGGGTAGACGCTTTCTTT | CASRGFLGGVDAFF
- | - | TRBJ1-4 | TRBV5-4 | TGTGCCAGCAGCTTGGAGAAGGGCGAAAAACTGTTTTTT | CASSLEKGEKLFF
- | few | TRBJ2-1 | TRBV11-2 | TGTGCCAGCAGCCCGAGTCGCCCAAACAATGAGCAGTTCTTC | CASSPSRPNNEQFF
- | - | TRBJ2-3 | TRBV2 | TGTGCCAGCAGTCAAGCGGTTAGCACAGATACGCAGTATTTT | CASSQAVSTDTQYF
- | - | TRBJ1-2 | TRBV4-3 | TGCGCCAGCAGCCAACCGACAGACCTATTCTATGGCTACACCTTC | CASSQPTDLFYGYTF
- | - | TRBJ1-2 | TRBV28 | TGTGCCAGCAGTTGGGGAGGGCAGATTAACTATGGCTACACCTTC | CASSWGGQINYGYTF
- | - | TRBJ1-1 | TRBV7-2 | TGTGCCAGCAGCCAACAGGGATTTCCGACTGAAGCTTTCTTT | CASSQQGFPTEAFF
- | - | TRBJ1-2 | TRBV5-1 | TGCGCCAGCGTACCCACCACAGAGAACTATGGCTACACCTTC | CASVPTTENYGYTF
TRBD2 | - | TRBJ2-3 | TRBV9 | TGTGCCAGCAGCTACAGGACGGCTAGCGGACCAACTAGCACAGATACGCAGTATTTT | CASSYRTASGPTSTDTQYF
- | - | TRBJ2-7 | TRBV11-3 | TGTGCCAGCCTTGACCCCCCCTACTCGTACGAGCAGTACTTC | CASLDPPYSYEQYF
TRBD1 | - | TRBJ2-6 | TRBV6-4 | TGTGCCAGCAGTGGTACAGGGGGCACCGGGGCCAACGTCCTGACTTTC | CASSGTGGTGANVLTF
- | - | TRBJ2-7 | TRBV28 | TGTGCCAGCAGATTACAGAGCGAGCAGTACTTC | CASRLQSEQYF
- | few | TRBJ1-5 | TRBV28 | TGTGCCAGCACCTCCCCGGATCACCGGGAACAGCCCCAGCATTTT | CASTSPDHREQPQHF
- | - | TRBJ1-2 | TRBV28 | TGTGCCAGCAGTTTCTTCAGCTATGGCTACACCTTC | CASSFFSYGYTF
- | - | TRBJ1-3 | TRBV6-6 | TGTGCCAGCGGGGGCCAGGGTGGAAACACCATATATTTT | CASGGQGGNTIYF